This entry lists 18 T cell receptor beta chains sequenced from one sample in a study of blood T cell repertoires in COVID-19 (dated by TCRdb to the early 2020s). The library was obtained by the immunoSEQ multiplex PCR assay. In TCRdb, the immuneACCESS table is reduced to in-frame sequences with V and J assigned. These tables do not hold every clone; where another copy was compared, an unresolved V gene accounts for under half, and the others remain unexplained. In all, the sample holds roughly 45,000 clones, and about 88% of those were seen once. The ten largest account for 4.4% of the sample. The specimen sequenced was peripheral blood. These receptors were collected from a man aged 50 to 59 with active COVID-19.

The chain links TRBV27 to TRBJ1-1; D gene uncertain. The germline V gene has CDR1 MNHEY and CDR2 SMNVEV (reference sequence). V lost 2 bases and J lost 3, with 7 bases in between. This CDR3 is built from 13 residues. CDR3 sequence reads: CASSLQVYTEAFF. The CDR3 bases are TGTGCCAGCAGTTTACAGGTTTACACTGAAGCTTTCTTT.

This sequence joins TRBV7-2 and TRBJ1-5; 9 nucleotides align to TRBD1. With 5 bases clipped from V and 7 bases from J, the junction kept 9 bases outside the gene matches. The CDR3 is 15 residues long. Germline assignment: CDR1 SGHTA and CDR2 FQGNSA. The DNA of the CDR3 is TGTGCCAGCAGCCAGGGGGACAGGGATGCCCAGCCCCAGCATTTT. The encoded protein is CASSQGDRDAQPQHF. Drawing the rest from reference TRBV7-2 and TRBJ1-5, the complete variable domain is GAGVSQSPSNKVTEKGKDVELRCDPISGHTALYWYRQSLGQGLEFLIYFQGNSAPDKSGLPSDRFSAERTGGSVSTLTIQRTQQEDSAVYLCASSQGDRDAQPQHFGDGTRLSIL.

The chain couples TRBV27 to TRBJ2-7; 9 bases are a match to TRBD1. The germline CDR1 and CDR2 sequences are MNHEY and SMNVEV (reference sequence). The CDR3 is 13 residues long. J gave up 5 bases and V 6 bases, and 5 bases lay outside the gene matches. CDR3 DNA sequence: TGTGCCAGCAGCCCGGACAGGGGACACGAGCAGTACTTC. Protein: CASSPDRGHEQYF.

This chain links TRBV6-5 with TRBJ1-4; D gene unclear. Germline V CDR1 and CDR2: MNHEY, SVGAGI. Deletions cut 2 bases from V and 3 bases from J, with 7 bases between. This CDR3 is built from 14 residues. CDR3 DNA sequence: TGTGCCAGCAGTTACCTTGAGTCTAATGAAAAACTGTTTTTT. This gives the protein CASSYLESNEKLFF.

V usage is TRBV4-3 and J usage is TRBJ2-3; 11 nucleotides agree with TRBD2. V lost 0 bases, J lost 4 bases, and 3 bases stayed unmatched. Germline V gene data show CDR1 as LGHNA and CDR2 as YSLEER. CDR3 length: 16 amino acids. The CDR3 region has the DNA TGCGCCAGCAGCCAAGATAGCGGGGGGGCCCCAGATACGCAGTATTTT. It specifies CASSQDSGGAPDTQYF.

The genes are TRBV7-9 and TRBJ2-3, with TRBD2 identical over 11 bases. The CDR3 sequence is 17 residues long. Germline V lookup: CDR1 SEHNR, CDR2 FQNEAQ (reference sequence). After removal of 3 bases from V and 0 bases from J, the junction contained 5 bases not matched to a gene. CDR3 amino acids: CASSFPTSGVSTDTQYF. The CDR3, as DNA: TGTGCCAGCAGCTTCCCGACTAGCGGGGTCAGCACAGATACGCAGTATTTT.

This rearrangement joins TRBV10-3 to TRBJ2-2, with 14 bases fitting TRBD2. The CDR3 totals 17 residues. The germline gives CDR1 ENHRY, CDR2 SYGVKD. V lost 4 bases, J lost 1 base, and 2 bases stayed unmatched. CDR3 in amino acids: CAISVTSGGVNTGELFF. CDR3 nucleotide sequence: TGTGCCATCAGTGTGACTAGCGGGGGGGTGAACACCGGGGAGCTGTTTTTT.

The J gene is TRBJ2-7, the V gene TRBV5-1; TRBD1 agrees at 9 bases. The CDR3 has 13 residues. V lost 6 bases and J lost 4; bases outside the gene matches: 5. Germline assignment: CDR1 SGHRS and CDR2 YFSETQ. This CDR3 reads CASKGQGAYEQYF. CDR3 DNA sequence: TGCGCCAGCAAGGGACAGGGAGCATACGAGCAGTACTTC.

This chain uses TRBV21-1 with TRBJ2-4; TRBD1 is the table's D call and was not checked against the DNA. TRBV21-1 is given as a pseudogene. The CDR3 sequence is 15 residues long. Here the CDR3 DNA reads TGTGCCAGCAGCAATCCTGACAGGGCCAAAAACATTCAGTACTTC. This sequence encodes CASSNPDRAKNIQYF.

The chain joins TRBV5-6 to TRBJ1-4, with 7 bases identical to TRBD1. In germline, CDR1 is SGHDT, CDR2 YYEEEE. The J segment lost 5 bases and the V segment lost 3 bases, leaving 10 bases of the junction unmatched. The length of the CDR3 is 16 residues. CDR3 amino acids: CASSSPGQTKNEKLFF. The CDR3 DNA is TGTGCCAGCAGCTCGCCGGGACAGACGAAGAATGAAAAACTGTTTTTT.

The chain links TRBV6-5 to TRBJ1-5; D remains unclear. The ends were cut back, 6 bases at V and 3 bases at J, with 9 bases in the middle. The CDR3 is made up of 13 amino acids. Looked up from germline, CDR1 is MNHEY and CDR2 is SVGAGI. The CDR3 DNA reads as TGTGCCAGCAGCCACTTACCCAATCAGCCCCAGCATTTT. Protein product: CASSHLPNQPQHF.

The CDR3 sequence: CATTLSLSYNEQFF. DNA for the CDR3: TGTGCCACCACCCTAAGCCTTTCCTACAATGAGCAGTTCTTC. The chain links TRBV6-5 to TRBJ2-1; D is unresolved. The ends were cut back, 10 bases at V and 1 base at J, with 14 bases in the middle. Germline V CDR1 and CDR2: MNHEY, SVGAGI. This CDR3 comprises 14 residues.

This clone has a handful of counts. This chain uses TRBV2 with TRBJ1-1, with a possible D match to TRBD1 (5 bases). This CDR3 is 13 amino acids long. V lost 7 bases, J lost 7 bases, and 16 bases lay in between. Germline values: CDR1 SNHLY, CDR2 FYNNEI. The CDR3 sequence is CASTRVGGNEAFF. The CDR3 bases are TGTGCCAGCACCCGAGTCGGGGGGAATGAAGCTTTCTTT.

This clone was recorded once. CDR3 DNA sequence: TGTGCCAGCAGCCAAGTTCCAGCTCGTTCCTTGCGGCCCGGGGAGCTGTTTTTT. This codes for CASSQVPARSLRPGELFF. The chain is built from TRBV3-1 (or the pseudogene TRBV3-2) and TRBJ2-2; D ambiguous. The CDR3 totals 18 residues. Trimming removed 1 base at V and 6 bases at J, with 21 bases between. CDR1 LGHDT and CDR2 YNNKEL come from the germline V gene (reference sequence).

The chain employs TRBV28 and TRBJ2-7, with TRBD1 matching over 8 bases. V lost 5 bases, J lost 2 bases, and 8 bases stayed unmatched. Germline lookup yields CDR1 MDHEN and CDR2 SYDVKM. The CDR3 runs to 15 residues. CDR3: CASSLAGTGTYEQYF. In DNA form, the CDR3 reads TGTGCCAGCAGTCTCGCCGGGACAGGTACCTACGAGCAGTACTTC.

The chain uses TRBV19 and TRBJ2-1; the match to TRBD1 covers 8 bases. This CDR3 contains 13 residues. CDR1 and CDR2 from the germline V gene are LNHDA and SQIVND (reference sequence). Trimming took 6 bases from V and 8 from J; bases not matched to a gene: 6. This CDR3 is CASSDRGTDEQFF. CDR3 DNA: TGTGCCAGTAGCGACAGGGGTACGGATGAGCAGTTCTTC.

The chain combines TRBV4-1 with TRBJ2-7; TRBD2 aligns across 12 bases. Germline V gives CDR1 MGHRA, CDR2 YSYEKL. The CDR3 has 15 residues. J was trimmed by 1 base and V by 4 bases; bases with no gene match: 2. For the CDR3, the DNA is TGCGCCAGCAGCCCTAGCGGGGGGGCATCCTACGAGCAGTACTTC. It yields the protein CASSPSGGASYEQYF.

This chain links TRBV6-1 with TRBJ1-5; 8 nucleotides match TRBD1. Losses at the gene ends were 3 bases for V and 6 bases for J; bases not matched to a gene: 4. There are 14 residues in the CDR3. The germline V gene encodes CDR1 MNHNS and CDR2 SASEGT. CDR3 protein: CASSEGQVVQPQHF. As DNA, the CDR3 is TGTGCCAGCAGTGAGGGACAGGTAGTTCAGCCCCAGCATTTT.